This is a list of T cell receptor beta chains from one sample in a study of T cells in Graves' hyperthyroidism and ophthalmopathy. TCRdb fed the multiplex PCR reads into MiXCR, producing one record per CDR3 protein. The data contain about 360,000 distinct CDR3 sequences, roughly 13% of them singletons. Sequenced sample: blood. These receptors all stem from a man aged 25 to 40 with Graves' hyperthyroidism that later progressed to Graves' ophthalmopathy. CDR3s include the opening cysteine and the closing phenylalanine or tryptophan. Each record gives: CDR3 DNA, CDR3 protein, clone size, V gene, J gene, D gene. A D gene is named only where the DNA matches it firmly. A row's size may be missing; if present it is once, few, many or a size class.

CDR3nt: TGCAGTGCTACGCAGGGGAGGATCAATCAGCCCCAGCATTTT; CDR3aa: CSATQGRINQPQHF; abundance: many; v_gene: TRBV20-1; j_gene: TRBJ1-5; d_gene: -
CDR3nt: TGTGCCAGCAGTTTTGGACAGAACTATGGCTACACCTTC; CDR3aa: CASSFGQNYGYTF; abundance: many; v_gene: TRBV12-3/TRBV12-4; j_gene: TRBJ1-2; d_gene: -
CDR3nt: TGTGCCAGCAAGGGACAGGGGGTTAGTCAGCCCCAGCATTTT; CDR3aa: CASKGQGVSQPQHF; abundance: many; v_gene: TRBV12-3/TRBV12-4; j_gene: TRBJ1-5; d_gene: TRBD1
CDR3nt: TGCGCCAGCAGCCAAAGAATCCTGACAGGAGTCTATGGCTACACCTTC; CDR3aa: CASSQRILTGVYGYTF; abundance: -; v_gene: TRBV4-1; j_gene: TRBJ1-2; d_gene: -
CDR3nt: TGTGCCAGCAGCGTGGGGACGTTCGGGGAGCTGTTTTTT; CDR3aa: CASSVGTFGELFF; abundance: many; v_gene: TRBV7-8; j_gene: TRBJ2-2; d_gene: -
CDR3nt: TGTGCCAGCAGCTACCTTGGGAAGCCTTCCTACGAGCAGTACTTC; CDR3aa: CASSYLGKPSYEQYF; abundance: many; v_gene: TRBV7-9; j_gene: TRBJ2-7; d_gene: -
CDR3nt: TGCGCCAGCAGCTCGACCCGGACAGGGGCAAGTTCACCCCTCCACTTT; CDR3aa: CASSSTRTGASSPLHF; abundance: many; v_gene: TRBV5-1; j_gene: TRBJ1-6; d_gene: TRBD1
CDR3nt: TGTGCCAGCAGCCAGTGGGTCCAGAGATCCCCTTCTACGCAGTATTTT; CDR3aa: CASSQWVQRSPSTQYF; abundance: many; v_gene: TRBV3-1; j_gene: TRBJ2-3; d_gene: -
CDR3nt: TGTGCCAGCAGCTCCTTTACAAGCTCCTACAATGAGCAGTTCTTC; CDR3aa: CASSSFTSSYNEQFF; abundance: many; v_gene: TRBV7-8; j_gene: TRBJ2-1; d_gene: -
CDR3nt: TGTGCCAGCAGCGTAGAAGCCGGGACAGGGATGTCACCCCTCCACTTT; CDR3aa: CASSVEAGTGMSPLHF; abundance: -; v_gene: TRBV9; j_gene: TRBJ1-6; d_gene: TRBD1
CDR3nt: TGTGCCAGCAGCGTCGCCTTGACAGGGGGGGATTACACTGAAGCTTTCTTT; CDR3aa: CASSVALTGGDYTEAFF; abundance: few; v_gene: TRBV9; j_gene: TRBJ1-1; d_gene: TRBD1
CDR3nt: TGCGCCAGCAGCCAAGTGGGATTTGCGCCTAATGAAAAACTGTTTTTT; CDR3aa: CASSQVGFAPNEKLFF; abundance: -; v_gene: TRBV28; j_gene: TRBJ1-4; d_gene: -
CDR3nt: TGTGCCAGCAAACGTAAGGACATCCTTATCTACGAGCAGTACTTC; CDR3aa: CASKRKDILIYEQYF; abundance: few; v_gene: TRBV27; j_gene: TRBJ2-7; d_gene: -
CDR3nt: TGTGCCAGCAGTGAAGCGGACACTGCTAACTATGGCTACACCTTC; CDR3aa: CASSEADTANYGYTF; abundance: many; v_gene: TRBV6-1; j_gene: TRBJ1-2; d_gene: -
CDR3nt: TGTGCCAGCAGCTTGGCGCGCAGGGGAGTCGCTGGCTACACCTTC; CDR3aa: CASSLARRGVAGYTF; abundance: -; v_gene: TRBV5-4; j_gene: TRBJ1-2; d_gene: -
CDR3nt: TGTGCCAGCAGCGTAGGCCCGGAGGGGGGTCCCACTGAAGCTTTCTTT; CDR3aa: CASSVGPEGGPTEAFF; abundance: few; v_gene: TRBV9; j_gene: TRBJ1-1; d_gene: -
CDR3nt: TGCAGCGTTTCCGGGACAGGGGTTAATCAGCCCCAGCATTTT; CDR3aa: CSVSGTGVNQPQHF; abundance: -; v_gene: TRBV29-1; j_gene: TRBJ1-5; d_gene: TRBD1
CDR3nt: TGTGCCAGCAGCCCTACTTCGCATGGGTACGAGCAGTACTTC; CDR3aa: CASSPTSHGYEQYF; abundance: many; v_gene: TRBV27; j_gene: TRBJ2-7; d_gene: -
CDR3nt: TGTGCCAGCAGCCAAGATCCAGACTCTGAGCAGTACTTC; CDR3aa: CASSQDPDSEQYF; abundance: few; v_gene: TRBV14; j_gene: TRBJ2-7; d_gene: -
CDR3nt: TGTGCCAGCAGTTACTCGGCTAGCGACAGAGAGACCCAGTACTTC; CDR3aa: CASSYSASDRETQYF; abundance: many; v_gene: TRBV6-2/TRBV6-3; j_gene: TRBJ2-5; d_gene: -
CDR3nt: TGTGCCAGCAGCTTTACAGGGCGGGGGACCGGGGAGCTGTTTTTT; CDR3aa: CASSFTGRGTGELFF; abundance: -; v_gene: TRBV7-3; j_gene: TRBJ2-2; d_gene: -
CDR3nt: TGCGCCAGCAGCTTGGACAGTCATGGAAACACCATATATTTT; CDR3aa: CASSLDSHGNTIYF; abundance: -; v_gene: TRBV5-1; j_gene: TRBJ1-3; d_gene: -
CDR3nt: TGTGCCAGCAGTGATCAGGACAGCGCGGAGACCCAGTACTTC; CDR3aa: CASSDQDSAETQYF; abundance: many; v_gene: TRBV6-1; j_gene: TRBJ2-5; d_gene: -
CDR3nt: TGTGCCAGCCTAATGGAAGGGCCCAATGAGCAGTTCTTC; CDR3aa: CASLMEGPNEQFF; abundance: -; v_gene: TRBV28; j_gene: TRBJ2-1; d_gene: -
CDR3nt: TGTGCCAGCAGTTTAGTGGCAGCCAGTGAAGCTTTCTTT; CDR3aa: CASSLVAASEAFF; abundance: few; v_gene: TRBV12-3/TRBV12-4; j_gene: TRBJ1-1; d_gene: -
CDR3nt: TGCAGCGTTGTAAGGGTGACTGAAGCTTTCTTT; CDR3aa: CSVVRVTEAFF; abundance: few; v_gene: TRBV29-1; j_gene: TRBJ1-1; d_gene: -
CDR3nt: TGTGCCTGGAGCCTTACGAGGGGCAATCAGCCCCAGCATTTT; CDR3aa: CAWSLTRGNQPQHF; abundance: many; v_gene: TRBV30; j_gene: TRBJ1-5; d_gene: -
CDR3nt: TGCAGCACCCCTTTGATGGGGAACGCTTTCTTT; CDR3aa: CSTPLMGNAFF; abundance: -; v_gene: TRBV29-1; j_gene: TRBJ1-1; d_gene: -
CDR3nt: TGCGCCAGCAGCCAAGAGCGGCTAGCTATAAGCTCCTACGAGCAGTACTTC; CDR3aa: CASSQERLAISSYEQYF; abundance: once; v_gene: TRBV4-1; j_gene: TRBJ2-7; d_gene: -
CDR3nt: TGTGCCTGGACGGGACAGCCTTCGGCACCCCTCCACTTT; CDR3aa: CAWTGQPSAPLHF; abundance: -; v_gene: TRBV30; j_gene: TRBJ1-6; d_gene: TRBD1
CDR3nt: TGCGCCAGCACCAGATGGGGGGGCGCCTCCTACGAGCAGTACTTC; CDR3aa: CASTRWGGASYEQYF; abundance: many; v_gene: TRBV10-1; j_gene: TRBJ2-7; d_gene: -
CDR3nt: TGCGCCAGCAGCCAATTTACAGGGCTTCCCACAGATACGCAGTATTTT; CDR3aa: CASSQFTGLPTDTQYF; abundance: few; v_gene: TRBV4-1; j_gene: TRBJ2-3; d_gene: -
CDR3nt: TGTGCCAGCAGTGAATGGGGGCCGATGGGGGCCAACGTCCTGACTTTC; CDR3aa: CASSEWGPMGANVLTF; abundance: -; v_gene: TRBV25-1; j_gene: TRBJ2-6; d_gene: -
CDR3nt: TGTGCCAGCAGCGGATCGCCAACTAGCGGGGGGCCGCCGTCGTCTAGCACAGATACGCAGTATTTT; CDR3aa: CASSGSPTSGGPPSSSTDTQYF; abundance: -; v_gene: TRBV7-2; j_gene: TRBJ2-3; d_gene: TRBD2
CDR3nt: TGCGCCAGCAGCACTTTGGACAGGGGTTCCCACGAGCAGTACTTC; CDR3aa: CASSTLDRGSHEQYF; abundance: once; v_gene: TRBV5-1; j_gene: TRBJ2-7; d_gene: TRBD1
CDR3nt: TGTGCCAGCAGCCAAGTGGAGGGTCGAGGGGACAGGGTCGACGAGCAGTACTTC; CDR3aa: CASSQVEGRGDRVDEQYF; abundance: -; v_gene: TRBV4-2; j_gene: TRBJ2-7; d_gene: TRBD1
CDR3nt: TGCGCCAGCAGTGCCGGGACAGGGATGAACGAGCAGTACTTC; CDR3aa: CASSAGTGMNEQYF; abundance: -; v_gene: TRBV10-1; j_gene: TRBJ2-7; d_gene: TRBD1
CDR3nt: TGTGCCAGCAGCTTGGCCGGGCAGGGGAGCCACGAGCAGTACTTC; CDR3aa: CASSLAGQGSHEQYF; abundance: many; v_gene: TRBV5-5; j_gene: TRBJ2-7; d_gene: -
CDR3nt: TGTGCCAGCAGCTCAACGGCGGGGGGGGCCTACGAGCAGTACTTC; CDR3aa: CASSSTAGGAYEQYF; abundance: few; v_gene: TRBV7-2; j_gene: TRBJ2-7; d_gene: TRBD2
CDR3nt: TGTGCCAGCAGTGCCCTGGGGGGGCCCTCAGGGAATGAGCAGTTCTTC; CDR3aa: CASSALGGPSGNEQFF; abundance: -; v_gene: TRBV6-4; j_gene: TRBJ2-1; d_gene: -
CDR3nt: TGTGCCAGCAGCCCCCGGGACAGGCTTGGGAATGAGCAGTTCTTC; CDR3aa: CASSPRDRLGNEQFF; abundance: many; v_gene: TRBV14; j_gene: TRBJ2-1; d_gene: TRBD1
CDR3nt: TGTGCCAGCAGTTTTCCGTTCGGCTCTGGAAACACCATATATTTT; CDR3aa: CASSFPFGSGNTIYF; abundance: many; v_gene: TRBV28; j_gene: TRBJ1-3; d_gene: -
CDR3nt: TGTGCCAGCAGTATCTCCTTTATACACACCGGGGAGCTGTTTTTT; CDR3aa: CASSISFIHTGELFF; abundance: -; v_gene: TRBV28; j_gene: TRBJ2-2; d_gene: -
CDR3nt: TGTGCCAGCAGCTTAGCGAGGGCGGGGGGCACAGATACGCAGTATTTT; CDR3aa: CASSLARAGGTDTQYF; abundance: many; v_gene: TRBV7-2; j_gene: TRBJ2-3; d_gene: TRBD2
CDR3nt: TGCGCCAGCAGCCAAGATCTAAGGACGGGCTATGGCTACACCTTC; CDR3aa: CASSQDLRTGYGYTF; abundance: -; v_gene: TRBV4-1; j_gene: TRBJ1-2; d_gene: -